This entry features one TCR beta chain sequence. What it binds is not known. There are 16 residues in the CDR3. Germline CDR1 and CDR2: SGHAT and FQNNGV. Trimming removed 0 bases from V and 0 bases from J, with 11 bases in between. This specimen comes from a study of CD4+ T cells in melanoma. The study, taken as a whole, reports: Neoantigen-specific CD4+ T cells in melanoma reportedly had diverse differentiation states.

Clones were read by immunoSEQ multiplex PCR, and TCRdb kept only the in-frame ones, dropping some. There are roughly 10,000 clones in the sample; roughly 63% occur only once, and 16% lies in the top ten. This chain connects TRBV11-2 to TRBJ1-1; no reliable D call. The sequenced sample was cells from a culture (not recorded whether cultured in vitro). The receptor's source is a human donor with melanoma. The CDR3 loop is CASSLEFGRMNTEAFF. CDR3 in DNA: TGTGCCAGCAGCTTAGAGTTCGGCCGGATGAACACTGAAGCTTTCTTT.